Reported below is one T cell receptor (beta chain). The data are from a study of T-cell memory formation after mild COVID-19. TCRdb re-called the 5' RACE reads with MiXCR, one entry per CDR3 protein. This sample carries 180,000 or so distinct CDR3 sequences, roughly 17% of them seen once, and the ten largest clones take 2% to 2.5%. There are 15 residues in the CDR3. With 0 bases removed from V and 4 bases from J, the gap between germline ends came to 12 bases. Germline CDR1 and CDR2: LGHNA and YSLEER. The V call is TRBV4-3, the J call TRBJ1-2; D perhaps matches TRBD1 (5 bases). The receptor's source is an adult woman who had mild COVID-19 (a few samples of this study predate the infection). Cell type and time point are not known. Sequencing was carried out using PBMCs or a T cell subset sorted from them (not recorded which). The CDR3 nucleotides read TGCGCCAGCAGCCAAGAACCTCGGGGGGGCTATGGCTACACCTTC. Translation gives CASSQEPRGGYGYTF.